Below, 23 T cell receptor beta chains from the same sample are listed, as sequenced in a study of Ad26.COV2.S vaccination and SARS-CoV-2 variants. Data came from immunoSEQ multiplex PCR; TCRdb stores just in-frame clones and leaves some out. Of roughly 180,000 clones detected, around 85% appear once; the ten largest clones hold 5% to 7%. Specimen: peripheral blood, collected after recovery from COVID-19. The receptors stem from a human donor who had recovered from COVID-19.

The CDR3 is CASSFPTRIRQAVPDTQYF. CDR3 nucleotide sequence: TGTGCCAGCAGCTTTCCCACGCGGATTCGACAGGCGGTTCCAGATACGCAGTATTTT. The chain combines TRBV7-9 with TRBJ2-3, with TRBD1 as a possible D gene (6 bases). CDR1 and CDR2 (germline): SEHNR, FQNEAQ (reference sequence). This CDR3 is built from 19 residues. V was cut by 3 bases and J by 4 bases, with 26 bases left in between. Full variable domain (remainder filled in from reference TRBV7-9 and TRBJ2-3): DTGVSQNPRHKITKRGQNVTFRCDPISEHNRLYWYRQTLGQGPEFLTYFQNEAQLEKSRLLSDRFSAERPKGSFSTLEIQRTEQGDSAMYLCASSFPTRIRQAVPDTQYFGPGTRLTVL.

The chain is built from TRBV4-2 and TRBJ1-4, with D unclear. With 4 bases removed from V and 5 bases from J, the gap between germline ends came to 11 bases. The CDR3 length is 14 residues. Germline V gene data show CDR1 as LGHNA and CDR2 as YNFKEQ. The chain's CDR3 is CASSRGSGNEKLFF. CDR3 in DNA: TGTGCCAGCAGCCGAGGGAGTGGGAATGAAAAACTGTTTTTT.

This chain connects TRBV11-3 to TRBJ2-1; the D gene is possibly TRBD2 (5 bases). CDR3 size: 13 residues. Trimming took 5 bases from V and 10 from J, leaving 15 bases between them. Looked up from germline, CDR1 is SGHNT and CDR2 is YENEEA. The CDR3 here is CASSPNSVREQFF. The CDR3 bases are TGTGCCAGCAGCCCCAATAGCGTAAGGGAGCAGTTCTTC.

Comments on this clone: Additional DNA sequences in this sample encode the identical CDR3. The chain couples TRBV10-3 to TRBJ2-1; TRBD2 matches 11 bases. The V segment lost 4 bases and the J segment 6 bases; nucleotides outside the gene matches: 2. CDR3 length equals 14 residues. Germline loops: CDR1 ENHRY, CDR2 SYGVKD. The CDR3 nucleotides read TGTGCCATCAGTGGACTAGCGGGAACCAATGAGCAGTTCTTC. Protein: CAISGLAGTNEQFF.

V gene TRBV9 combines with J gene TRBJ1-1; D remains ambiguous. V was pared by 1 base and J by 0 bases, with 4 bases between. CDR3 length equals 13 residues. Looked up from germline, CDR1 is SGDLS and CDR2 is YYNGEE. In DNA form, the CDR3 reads TGTGCCAGCAGCGTACAAGTGAACACTGAAGCTTTCTTT. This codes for CASSVQVNTEAFF.

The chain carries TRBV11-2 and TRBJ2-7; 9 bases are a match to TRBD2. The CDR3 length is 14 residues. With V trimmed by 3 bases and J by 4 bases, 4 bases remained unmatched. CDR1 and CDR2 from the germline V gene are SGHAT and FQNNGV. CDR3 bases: TGTGCCAGCAGCTTCCTAGCGGGGACATACGAGCAGTACTTC. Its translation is CASSFLAGTYEQYF.

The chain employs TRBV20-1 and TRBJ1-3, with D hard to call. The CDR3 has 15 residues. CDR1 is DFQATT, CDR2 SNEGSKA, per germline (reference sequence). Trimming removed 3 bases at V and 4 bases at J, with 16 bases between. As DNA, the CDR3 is TGCAGTGCTAGTCGACTGCGTTTAGGAGGAAACACCATATATTTT. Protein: CSASRLRLGGNTIYF.

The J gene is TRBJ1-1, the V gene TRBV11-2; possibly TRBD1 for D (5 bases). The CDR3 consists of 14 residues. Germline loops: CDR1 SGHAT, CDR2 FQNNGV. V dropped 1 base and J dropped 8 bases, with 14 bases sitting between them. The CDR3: CASSLVVGRLEAFF. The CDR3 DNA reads TGTGCCAGCAGCTTAGTAGTGGGACGTCTCGAAGCTTTCTTT.

CDR3 loop: CASSFAGGSYNEQFF. The CDR3 region has the DNA TGTGCCAGCAGTTTTGCGGGAGGATCCTACAATGAGCAGTTCTTC. V gene TRBV27 combines with J gene TRBJ2-1, with TRBD2 identical over 8 bases. The length of the CDR3 is 15 residues. The V gene's germline CDR1 is MNHEY and CDR2 SMNVEV (reference sequence). J gave up 1 base and V 3 bases, and 2 bases lay outside the gene matches.

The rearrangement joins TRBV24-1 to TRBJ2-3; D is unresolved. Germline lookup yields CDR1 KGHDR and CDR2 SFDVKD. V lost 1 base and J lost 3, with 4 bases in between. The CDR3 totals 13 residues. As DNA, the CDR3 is TGTGCCACCAGTGATTTTAAGACAGATACGCAGTATTTT. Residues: CATSDFKTDTQYF.

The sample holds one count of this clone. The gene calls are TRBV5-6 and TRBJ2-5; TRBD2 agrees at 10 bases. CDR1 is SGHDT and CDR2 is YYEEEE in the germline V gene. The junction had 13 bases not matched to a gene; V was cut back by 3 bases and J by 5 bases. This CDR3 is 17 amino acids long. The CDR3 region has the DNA TGTGCCAGCAGCTCTACTCGGGGAAGCGGGGGGGCGGAGACCCAGTACTTC. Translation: CASSSTRGSGGAETQYF.

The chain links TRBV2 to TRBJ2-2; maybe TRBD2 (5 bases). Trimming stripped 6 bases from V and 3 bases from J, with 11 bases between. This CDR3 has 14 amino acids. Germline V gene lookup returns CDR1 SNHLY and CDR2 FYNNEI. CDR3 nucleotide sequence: TGTGCCAGCAGGAGGGTCTTTGACACCGGGGAGCTGTTTTTT. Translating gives CASRRVFDTGELFF. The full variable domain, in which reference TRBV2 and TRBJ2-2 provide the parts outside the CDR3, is EPEVTQTPSHQVTQMGQEVILRCVPISNHLYFYWYRQILGQKVEFLVSFYNNEISEKSEIFDDQFSVERPDGSNFTLKIRSTKLEDSAMYFCASRRVFDTGELFFGEGSRLTVL.

This chain's CDR3 is CASSQDRTGGNYGYTF. The CDR3, as DNA: TGCGCCAGCAGCCAAGACAGGACAGGGGGCAACTATGGCTACACCTTC. The rearrangement joins TRBV4-1 to TRBJ1-2, with 11 bases identical to TRBD1. The germline CDR1 and CDR2 sequences are MGHRA and YSYEKL. This CDR3 contains 16 residues. V shed 0 bases, J shed 2 bases, and the junction held 2 bases outside the gene matches.

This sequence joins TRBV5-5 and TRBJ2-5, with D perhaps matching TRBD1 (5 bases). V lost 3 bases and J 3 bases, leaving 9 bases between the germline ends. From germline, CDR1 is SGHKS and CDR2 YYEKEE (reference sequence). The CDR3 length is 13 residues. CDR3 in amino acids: CASSSGREETQYF. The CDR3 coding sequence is TGTGCCAGCAGCTCGGGCAGGGAAGAGACCCAGTACTTC.

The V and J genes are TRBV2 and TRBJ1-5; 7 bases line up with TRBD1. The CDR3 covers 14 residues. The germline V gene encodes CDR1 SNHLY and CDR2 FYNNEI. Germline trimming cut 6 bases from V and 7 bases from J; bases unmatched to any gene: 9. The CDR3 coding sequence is TGTGCCAGCAGGGGAACAGGGGCGGGACAGCCCCAGCATTTT. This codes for CASRGTGAGQPQHF.

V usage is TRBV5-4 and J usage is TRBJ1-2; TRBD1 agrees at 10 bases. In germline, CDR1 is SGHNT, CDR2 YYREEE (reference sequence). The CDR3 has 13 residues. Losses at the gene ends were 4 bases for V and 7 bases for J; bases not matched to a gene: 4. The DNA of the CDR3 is TGTGCCAGCAGCCGACAGGGGGCGGGTGGCTACACCTTC. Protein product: CASSRQGAGGYTF.

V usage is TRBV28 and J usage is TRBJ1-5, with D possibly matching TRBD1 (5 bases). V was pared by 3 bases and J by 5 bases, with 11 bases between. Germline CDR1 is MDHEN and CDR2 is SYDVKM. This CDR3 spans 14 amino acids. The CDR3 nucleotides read TGTGCCAGCAGTTTCGCCCTACAGGATCAGCCCCAGCATTTT. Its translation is CASSFALQDQPQHF. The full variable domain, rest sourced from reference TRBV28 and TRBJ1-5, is DVKVTQSSRYLVKRTGEKVFLECVQDMDHENMFWYRQDPGLGLRLIYFSYDVKMKEKGDIPEGYSVSREKKERFSLILESASTNQTSMYLCASSFALQDQPQHFGDGTRLSIL.

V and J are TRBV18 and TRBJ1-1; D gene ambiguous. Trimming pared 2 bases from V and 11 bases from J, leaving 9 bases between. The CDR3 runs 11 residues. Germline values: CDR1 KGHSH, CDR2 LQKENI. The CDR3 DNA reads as TGTGCCAGCTCACCAGAGAGGGAGGCTTTCTTT. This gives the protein CASSPEREAFF.

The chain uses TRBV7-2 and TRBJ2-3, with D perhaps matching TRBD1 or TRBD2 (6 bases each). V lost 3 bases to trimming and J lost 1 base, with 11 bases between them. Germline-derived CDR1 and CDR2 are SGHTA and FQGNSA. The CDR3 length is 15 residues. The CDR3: CASSLGAGRTDTQYF. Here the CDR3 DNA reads TGTGCCAGCAGCTTGGGGGCGGGGCGCACAGATACGCAGTATTTT.

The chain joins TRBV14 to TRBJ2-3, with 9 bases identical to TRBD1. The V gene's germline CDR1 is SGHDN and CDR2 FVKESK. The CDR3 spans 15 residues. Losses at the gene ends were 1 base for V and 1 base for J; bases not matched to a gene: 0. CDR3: CASSQGTGGTDTQYF. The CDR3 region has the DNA TGTGCCAGCAGCCAAGGGACAGGGGGCACAGATACGCAGTATTTT.

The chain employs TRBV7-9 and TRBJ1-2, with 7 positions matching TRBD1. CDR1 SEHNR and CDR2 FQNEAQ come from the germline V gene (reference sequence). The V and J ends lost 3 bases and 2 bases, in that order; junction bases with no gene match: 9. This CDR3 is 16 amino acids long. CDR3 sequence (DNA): TGTGCCAGCAGCTTTGGTCAGGGACAGCTAAACTATGGCTACACCTTC. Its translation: CASSFGQGQLNYGYTF.

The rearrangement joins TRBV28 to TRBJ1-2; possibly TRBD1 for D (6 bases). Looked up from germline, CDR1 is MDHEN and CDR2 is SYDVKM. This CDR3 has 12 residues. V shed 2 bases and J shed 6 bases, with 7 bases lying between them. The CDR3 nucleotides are TGTGCCAGCAGTTTAAGGACAGATGGCTACACCTTC. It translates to CASSLRTDGYTF.

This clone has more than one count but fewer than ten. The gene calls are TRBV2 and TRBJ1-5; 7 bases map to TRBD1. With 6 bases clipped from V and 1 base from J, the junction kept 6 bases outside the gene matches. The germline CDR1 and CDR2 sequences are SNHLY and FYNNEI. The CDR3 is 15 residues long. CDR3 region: CASRGQDLSNQPQHF. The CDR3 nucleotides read TGTGCCAGCAGAGGACAGGATCTGAGCAATCAGCCCCAGCATTTT.